A single T cell receptor beta chain is shown here with its context. Its antigen is not known. This sample was included in a study of shared clonotypes between healthy human individuals. Across the study: The donor group consisted of a couple of women and a few men, aged 18 to 49. Study conclusions and caveats: Compared with clonotypes that all four donors shared, non-shared clonotypes had lower generation probabilities. Investigators collected only blood, and repertoires in tissues likely differ.

The CDR3 sequence is 13 residues long. In germline, CDR1 is SEHNR, CDR2 FQNEAQ (reference sequence). After removal of 8 bases from V and 6 bases from J, the junction contained 7 bases not matched to a gene. The assay used deep level. Assay used: immunoSEQ multiplex PCR; TCRdb lists only in-frame clones, some missing. The repertoire consists of roughly 640,000 clones, with approximately 97% occurring once and the leading ten covering 0.055% to 0.07%. The chain uses TRBV7-9 and TRBJ2-7; the match to TRBD1 covers 10 bases. This receptor was taken from a woman aged 25 to 39 in good health. Sequenced material: naive CD4+ T cells sorted from blood. Sample subset: CD45RA+ positively selected. CDR3 in DNA: TGTGCCAGCCAACCCGGGACAGGGGCCGAGCAGTACTTC. It encodes CASQPGTGAEQYF.